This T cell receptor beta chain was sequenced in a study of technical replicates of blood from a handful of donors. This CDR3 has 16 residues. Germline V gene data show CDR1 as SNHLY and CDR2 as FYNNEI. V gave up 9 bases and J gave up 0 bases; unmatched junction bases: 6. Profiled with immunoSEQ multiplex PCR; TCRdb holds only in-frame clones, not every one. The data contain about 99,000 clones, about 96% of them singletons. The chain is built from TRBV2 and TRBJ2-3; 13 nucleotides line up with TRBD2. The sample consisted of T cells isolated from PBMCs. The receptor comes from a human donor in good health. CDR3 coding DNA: TGTGCCAGACGGGGACTAGCGGGGAGAAGCACAGATACGCAGTATTTT. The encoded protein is CARRGLAGRSTDTQYF.